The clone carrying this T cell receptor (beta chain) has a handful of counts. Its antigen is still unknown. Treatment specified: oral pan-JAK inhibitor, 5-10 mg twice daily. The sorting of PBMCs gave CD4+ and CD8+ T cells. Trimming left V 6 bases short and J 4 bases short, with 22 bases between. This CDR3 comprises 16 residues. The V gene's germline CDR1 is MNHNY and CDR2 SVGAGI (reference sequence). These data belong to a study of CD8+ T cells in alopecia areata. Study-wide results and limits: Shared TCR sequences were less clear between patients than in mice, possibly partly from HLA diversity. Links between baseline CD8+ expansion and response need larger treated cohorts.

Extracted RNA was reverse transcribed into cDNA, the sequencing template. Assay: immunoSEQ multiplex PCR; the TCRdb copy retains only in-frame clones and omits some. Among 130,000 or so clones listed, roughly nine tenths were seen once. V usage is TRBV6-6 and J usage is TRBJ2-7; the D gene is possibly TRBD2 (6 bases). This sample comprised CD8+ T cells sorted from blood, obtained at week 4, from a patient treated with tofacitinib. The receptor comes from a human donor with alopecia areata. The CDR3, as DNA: TGTGCCAGCAGGTGGACTCTTATGGAGGGGAGTTACGAGCAGTACTTC. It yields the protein CASRWTLMEGSYEQYF.